This TCR beta chain is from a study of cytomegalovirus exposure and HLA in healthy donors. Study-level points and caveats: What TCR beta sequences reportedly achieved was accurate prediction of HLA-A and HLA-B alleles in most subjects. In a later analysis, V- and J-gene trimming of beta chains associated with a DCLRE1C missense variant, replicated independently. A later analysis reportedly found fewer N-insertions in an Asian-associated ancestry cluster than the approximately 670-donor mean. According to the study, 150 to 200 TCR beta chains were cytomegalovirus-associated.

CDR3 size: 12 residues. The germline V gene has CDR1 SNHLY and CDR2 FYNNEI. Deletions cut 3 bases from V and 6 bases from J, with 7 bases between. For this clone: Its target is not known.

The PCR made use of 60 Vbeta and 13 Jbeta primers. Only in-frame clones appear in the TCRdb table, and some are missing; sequencing was by immunoSEQ multiplex PCR. This table has about 78,000 clones, less than 85% appearing once. The sample was PBMCs. The TCR originated in a woman aged 45 to 65 in good health and CMV-seronegative. The chain is built from TRBV2 and TRBJ2-3; D unresolved. CDR3 coding DNA: TGTGCCAGCAGTGAGATTGAGGATACGCAGTATTTT. This encodes CASSEIEDTQYF.